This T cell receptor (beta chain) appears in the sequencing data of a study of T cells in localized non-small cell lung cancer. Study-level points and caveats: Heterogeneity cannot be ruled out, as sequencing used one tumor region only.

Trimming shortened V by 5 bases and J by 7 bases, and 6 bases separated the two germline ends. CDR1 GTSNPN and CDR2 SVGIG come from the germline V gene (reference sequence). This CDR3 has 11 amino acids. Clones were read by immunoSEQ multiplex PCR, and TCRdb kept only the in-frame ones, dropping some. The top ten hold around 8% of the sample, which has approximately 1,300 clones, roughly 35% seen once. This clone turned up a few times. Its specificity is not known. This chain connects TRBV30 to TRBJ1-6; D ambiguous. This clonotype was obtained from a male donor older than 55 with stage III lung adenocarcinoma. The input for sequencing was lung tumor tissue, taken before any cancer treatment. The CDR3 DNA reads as TGTGCCTGGGTCAAAAATTCACCCCTCCACTTT. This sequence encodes CAWVKNSPLHF. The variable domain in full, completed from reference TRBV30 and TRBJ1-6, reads SQTIHQWPATLVQPVGSPLSLECTVEGTSNPNLYWYRQAAGRGLQLLFYSVGIGQISSEVPQNLSASRPQDRQFILSSKKLLLSDSGFYLCAWVKNSPLHFGNGTRLTVT.